The 5 T cell receptor beta chains below come from one sample, sequenced in a study of OX40 agonist ivuxolimab in advanced cancers. Sequenced by immunoSEQ multiplex PCR; TCRdb stores in-frame clones only, minus some. The sample lists tens of thousands of clones, around 90% occurring once. Specimen: CD4+ or CD8+ T cells sorted from blood, collected in a trial of the OX40 agonist ivuxolimab. The source is an adult with an advanced solid tumor such as melanoma, head and neck, liver or kidney cancer.

The chain links TRBV6-1 to TRBJ2-3; no reliable D call. This CDR3 has 15 amino acids. V was shortened by 4 bases and J by 0 bases, with 11 bases between the two germline ends. The germline CDR1 and CDR2 sequences are MNHNS and SASEGT. The chain's CDR3 is CASSGESTSTDTQYF. For the CDR3, the DNA is TGTGCCAGCAGTGGCGAGTCAACTAGCACAGATACGCAGTATTTT.

The chain combines TRBV5-6 with TRBJ1-2; 9 positions match TRBD1. CDR1 and CDR2 (germline): SGHDT, YYEEEE. CDR3 length: 14 residues. Trimming removed 1 base from V and 8 bases from J; junction bases left unmatched: 6. CDR3 region: CASSLWDREEGYTF. The CDR3 DNA is TGTGCCAGCAGCTTGTGGGACAGGGAGGAGGGCTACACCTTC.

The rearrangement links TRBV11-3 to TRBJ1-1; D not certain. The V end was cut by 2 bases, the J end by 4 bases, with 11 bases between. The CDR3 length is 14 residues. Germline V gene lookup returns CDR1 SGHNT and CDR2 YENEEA. This CDR3 is CASSLRPWGTEAFF. The CDR3 nucleotides are TGTGCCAGCAGCTTACGGCCCTGGGGCACTGAAGCTTTCTTT.

This clone was recorded a few times. This chain connects TRBV7-9 to TRBJ1-6; unclear D gene. Germline lookup yields CDR1 SEHNR and CDR2 FQNEAQ (reference sequence). CDR3 length: 15 amino acids. Trimming left V 5 bases short and J 5 bases short, with 13 bases between. The CDR3 sequence: CASSPPGSDNSPLHF. CDR3 coding DNA: TGTGCCAGCAGCCCACCTGGAAGCGATAATTCACCCCTCCACTTT.

The CDR3 loop reads CASRPLVTDTQYF. Here the CDR3 DNA reads TGTGCCAGCAGGCCCCTAGTAACCGATACGCAGTATTTT. The genes are TRBV25-1 and TRBJ2-3; no firm D call. Germline V CDR1 and CDR2: MGHDK, SYGVNS. The germline V and J ends were trimmed by 6 bases and 6 bases, with 13 bases remaining between them. This CDR3 has 13 residues.